This T cell receptor (beta chain) was profiled in a study of blood T cell repertoires in COVID-19 (TCRdb year 2020). About the full investigation: Samples covering the acute and convalescent phases of COVID-19 were provided by collaborators in the United States, Italy and Spain. The material from the prospective study consisted of cDNA or gDNA derived from T cells, B-cell-depleted T cells, or PBMCs. The dataset comprised deeply sampled blood TCRbeta repertoires from subjects exposed to, actively infected with, or recovered from COVID-19. The repertoires were made available in a free public database intended to serve as a resource for research on the immune response to SARS-CoV-2. The samples were drawn from the first 160 participants of the ongoing ImmuneRACE study and from 950 to 1,500 subjects provided by 6 global collaborators. A de-identified subject ID, COVID-19 status, age in years and sex were almost always included in the sample metadata. Where available, HLA class I and class II types were obtained from metadata supplied by the sample provider rather than from assay-based typing. Study-wide conclusions, independent of this receptor: How much clinical and demographic metadata was included differed by source and by participant, and the metadata was provided uncurated.

This clone has only one observation. What antigen it recognizes has not been identified. No per-base quality is available; no much larger clone lies one base away. The CDR3 runs 11 residues from the cysteine to the phenylalanine. Of all the DNA, just the CDR3 is kept, 33 bases in frame from base 1. Via the germline V gene (reference sequence), CDR1 is MNHEY and CDR2 SMNVEV. Deletion took 7 bases off V and 3 bases off J, with a span of 7 bases between the germline ends. Whole blood was collected in K2EDTA tubes by collaborating institutions according to the institutions' own protocols. Collaborator samples were shipped for TCRbeta analysis as frozen whole blood, isolated PBMCs, or DNA extracted from either sample type. The immunoSEQ Assay, a bias-controlled multiplex PCR, was used to amplify TCRbeta CDR3 regions from genomic DNA. The source study handled its data this way. Nucleated cell counts per sample were estimated from amplification of reference gene primers within the assay. To quantify the absolute abundance of each unique TCRbeta CDR3 rearrangement, sequence reads were collapsed and filtered. Productive Simpson clonality was computed per sample as the square root of Simpson's diversity index over productive rearrangements. This immuneACCESS table, as held by TCRdb, lists in-frame sequences with V and J called but not all clones. Of the missing ones, under half trace to an unresolved V gene in checked studies; the others have no known cause. For V, J and clone size, that table is used; D and trimming come from the DNA. For this sample there are about 220,000 clones; roughly 87% appear just once. The top ten clonotypes cover about 1.9% of the sample.

Material: peripheral blood. The V gene is TRBV27 and the J gene is TRBJ2-7; no D gene is confidently identified. The TCR comes from a man aged 35-49 years with active or convalescent COVID-19. Here is the DNA: TGTGCCAGCAATGCGAACTACGAGCAGTACTTC. Its protein reads: CASNANYEQYF.